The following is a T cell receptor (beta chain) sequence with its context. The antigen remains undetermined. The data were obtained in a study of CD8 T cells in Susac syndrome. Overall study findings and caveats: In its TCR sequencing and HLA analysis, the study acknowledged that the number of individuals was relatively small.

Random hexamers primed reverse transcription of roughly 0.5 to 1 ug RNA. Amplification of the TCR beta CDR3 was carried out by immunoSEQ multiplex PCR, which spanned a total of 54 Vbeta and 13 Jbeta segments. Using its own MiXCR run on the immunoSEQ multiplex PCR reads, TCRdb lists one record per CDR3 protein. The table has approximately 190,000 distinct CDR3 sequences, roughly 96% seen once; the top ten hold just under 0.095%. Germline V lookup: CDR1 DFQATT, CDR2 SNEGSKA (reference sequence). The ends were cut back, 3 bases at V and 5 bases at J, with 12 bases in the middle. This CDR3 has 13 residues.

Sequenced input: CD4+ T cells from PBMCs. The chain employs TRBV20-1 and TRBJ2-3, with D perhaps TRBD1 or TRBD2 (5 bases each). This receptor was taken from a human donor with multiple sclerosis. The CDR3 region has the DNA TGCAGTGCTAGTCGCCTGAGGGGAGATACGCAGTATTTT. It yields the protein CSASRLRGDTQYF.